A selection of T cell receptor beta chains follows, all from one sample in a study of a mutant IDH1 vaccine in newly diagnosed glioma. TCRdb keeps only in-frame clones here, not all; method: immunoSEQ multiplex PCR. Of some 90,000 clones listed, roughly 87% are singletons. The sequenced sample was PBMCs, obtained from a glioma patient treated with radiotherapy, temozolomide or both. The receptors derive from a man between 35 and 55 years old with glioma. Some clones in this sample may be carry-over from other donors' samples. Both conserved end residues are part of each CDR3. Fields, in order: J gene, V gene, D gene, clone size, CDR3 DNA, CDR3 protein. The D gene is left open where the match is weak. The listing skips clone size in some rows; elsewhere it reads once, few, many or a size class.

>TRBJ1-3|TRBV5-6|TRBD1|-
TGTGCCAGCAGCCGGACAGGGGCTTGGGACACCATATATTTT
CASSRTGAWDTIYF
>TRBJ2-1|TRBV19|-|-
TGTGCCAGTAGGAACCTCAGGGGAGACTACAATGAGCAGTTCTTC
CASRNLRGDYNEQFF
>TRBJ2-1|TRBV9|TRBD1|-
TGTGCCAGCAGCGTAGAGGGACAGACTTACTACAATGAGCAGTTCTTC
CASSVEGQTYYNEQFF
>TRBJ1-1|TRBV10-2|-|-
TGCGCCAGCAGTGATTCTCTCGAGGCTCTTGATGTCATCTTT
CASSDSLEALDVIF
>TRBJ1-1|TRBV6-5|-|-
TGTGCCAGCAGGGCTCGGGAGGACACTGAAGCTTTCTTT
CASRAREDTEAFF
>TRBJ1-2|TRBV14|-|-
TGTGCCAGCAGCCAGAACAACTATGGCTACACCTTC
CASSQNNYGYTF
>TRBJ1-6|TRBV4-1|-|few
TGCGCCAGCAGCCAAGATATGGGGTTCAGTTCACCCCTCCACTTT
CASSQDMGFSSPLHF
>TRBJ2-7|TRBV29-1|-|-
TGCAGCGTTGAAGATCAAGGGGAATACGAGCAGTACTTC
CSVEDQGEYEQYF
>TRBJ2-5|TRBV11-3|-|-
TGTGCCAGCAGCCGGACTGTCCAAGAGACCCAGTACTTC
CASSRTVQETQYF
>TRBJ2-7|TRBV5-5|-|-
TGTGCCAGCAGCTTGTCTCCCCTACAGGGTTCCGGCTACGAGCAGTACTTC
CASSLSPLQGSGYEQYF
>TRBJ2-3|TRBV5-1|TRBD2|-
TGCGCCAGCAGCCTGGGACTAGCGACAGATACGCAGTATTTT
CASSLGLATDTQYF
>TRBJ1-3|TRBV13|-|-
TGTGCCAGCAGCTTAAAGCCCCTCTCTGGAAACACCATATATTTT
CASSLKPLSGNTIYF
>TRBJ2-1|TRBV14|-|-
TGTGCCAGCAGCCAGTTTGCCATGCCGGGGCGAAGCTCCTACAATGAGCAGTTCTTC
CASSQFAMPGRSSYNEQFF
>TRBJ2-5|TRBV5-6|-|-
TGTGCCAGCAGCGAGAGGGGGGCTCAAGAGACCCAGTACTTC
CASSERGAQETQYF
>TRBJ1-2|TRBV29-1|-|-
TGCAGCGTTGCAGGCTTGAGGAATGGCTACACCTTC
CSVAGLRNGYTF
>TRBJ2-7|TRBV7-2|-|-
TGTGCCAGCAGCCCGTCCGCCGGGACACTTTACGAGCAGTACTTC
CASSPSAGTLYEQYF
>TRBJ2-7|TRBV6-5|-|-
TGTGCCAGCAGTTACGCCGGCACCTACGAGCAGTACTTC
CASSYAGTYEQYF
>TRBJ2-2|TRBV2|-|-
TGTGCCAGCAAGACGACGGGGGGCTTCACCGGGGAGCTGTTTTTT
CASKTTGGFTGELFF
>TRBJ2-3|TRBV30|-|-
TGTGCCTGGAGGGTTGGGAACACAGATACGCAGTATTTT
CAWRVGNTDTQYF
>TRBJ1-1|TRBV5-1|-|-
TGCGCCAGCAGCTTAAGGGGAGACAACACTGAAGCTTTCTTT
CASSLRGDNTEAFF
>TRBJ1-2|TRBV4-1|-|-
TGCGCCAGCAGCCAAGTCGGAACAGACTATGGCTACACCTTC
CASSQVGTDYGYTF
>TRBJ1-1|TRBV5-1|-|-
TGCGCCAGCAGCTTGGGTCACAGCCCCTTGAACACTGAAGCTTTCTTT
CASSLGHSPLNTEAFF
>TRBJ1-6|TRBV9|TRBD1|once
TGTGCCAGCAGCGGGACAGGGACCTCACCCCTCCACTTT
CASSGTGTSPLHF
>TRBJ1-5|TRBV18|-|-
TGTGCCAGCTCATCCCTCCAAGGGGGCAATCAGCCCCAGCATTTT
CASSSLQGGNQPQHF
>TRBJ2-2|TRBV2|-|-
TGTGCCAGCAGCTACCTGCCCGGGGGCACCGGGGAGCTGTTTTTT
CASSYLPGGTGELFF
>TRBJ1-1|TRBV7-9|-|-
TGTGCCAGCAGCCGAGACGGGGTTCCAAAGGAAGCTTTCTTT
CASSRDGVPKEAFF
>TRBJ2-7|TRBV7-2|TRBD2|-
TGTGCCAGCAGCTTAGTTAGCGGGGGGGCCTACGAGCAGTACTTC
CASSLVSGGAYEQYF
>TRBJ2-5|TRBV5-1|TRBD2|-
TGCGCCAGCAGCGTGGGACTAGGGGAGACCCAGTACTTC
CASSVGLGETQYF
>TRBJ1-3|TRBV2|TRBD1|-
TGTGCCAGCAGTTGGGACAGGGGAGCGACTGGAAACACCATATATTTT
CASSWDRGATGNTIYF
>TRBJ2-5|TRBV30|-|-
TGTGCCTGGAGTGTACGGGCGGGGGAGACCCAGTACTTC
CAWSVRAGETQYF
>TRBJ1-5|TRBV5-6|-|-
TGTGCCAGCAGCTTGCAGGGACAGCCCCAGCATTTT
CASSLQGQPQHF
>TRBJ2-7|TRBV18|-|once
TGTGCCAGCTCACCACCGAGGGGGGAACGCGACTCCTACGAGCAGTACTTC
CASSPPRGERDSYEQYF
>TRBJ2-7|TRBV27|-|-
TGTGCCAGCAGAACCTACCTCCGGGGAGGGGGGTACGAGCAGTACTTC
CASRTYLRGGGYEQYF
>TRBJ2-7|TRBV6-5|TRBD1|-
TGTGCCAGCAGTTCGTTGACAGGGGGCCGGGAGCAGTACTTC
CASSSLTGGREQYF
>TRBJ2-7|TRBV19|-|-
TGTGCCACGGAAACACCTGGAGGTACCTACGAGCAGTACTTC
CATETPGGTYEQYF
>TRBJ1-5|TRBV2|-|-
TGTGCCAGCAGTGAAGCAACGGAAAATCGGCCCCAGCATTTT
CASSEATENRPQHF
>TRBJ1-1|TRBV7-2|-|-
TGTGCCAGCAGCCGCGCCTTGGGAAGCGGGACTGAAGCTTTCTTT
CASSRALGSGTEAFF
>TRBJ2-6|TRBV13|TRBD1|-
TGTGCCAGCAGCGACAGGGGGCCTGGGGCCAACGTCCTGACTTTC
CASSDRGPGANVLTF
>TRBJ2-5|TRBV9|TRBD1|-
TGTGCCAGCAGCGACAGGGGGCCAGAGACCCAGTACTTC
CASSDRGPETQYF
>TRBJ2-3|TRBV5-1|-|-
TGCGCCAGCAGCTCGAGCCAGCGCCGAGATACGCAGTATTTT
CASSSSQRRDTQYF
>TRBJ2-7|TRBV19|TRBD1|-
TGTGCCAGTCGAAACAGGGGTTCCTACGAGCAGTACTTC
CASRNRGSYEQYF
>TRBJ2-7|TRBV6-6|-|-
TGTGCCAGCAGCCCCGGACGTAACTACGAGCAGTACTTC
CASSPGRNYEQYF
>TRBJ1-1|TRBV19|-|-
TGTGCCAGTAGTTTTACACGGAACACTGAAGCTTTCTTT
CASSFTRNTEAFF
>TRBJ2-5|TRBV14|-|-
TGTGCCAGCAGCCAAGAGTTGGGGGAGACCCAGTACTTC
CASSQELGETQYF
>TRBJ1-1|TRBV5-4|-|-
TGTGCCAGCAGCTTGCACCAGGACACTGAAGCTTTCTTT
CASSLHQDTEAFF
>TRBJ2-7|TRBV2|TRBD2|-
TGTGCCAGCAGTGTATGGGGAGGGTCGGTCAACGAGCAGTACTTC
CASSVWGGSVNEQYF
>TRBJ2-2|TRBV6-5|-|-
TGTGCCAGCAGTTATGAGGACACCGGGGAGCTGTTTTTT
CASSYEDTGELFF
>TRBJ2-1|TRBV29-1|-|-
TGCAGCGTTGAGGGGCACGGCAATGAGCAGTTCTTC
CSVEGHGNEQFF
>TRBJ1-1|TRBV13|-|-
TGTGCCAGCAGGTCGGTCGGGCAAAACACTGAAGCTTTCTTT
CASRSVGQNTEAFF
>TRBJ1-6|TRBV6-6|TRBD1|once
TGTGCCAGCAGTAACGAACAGGGGGCGTCGGATTCACCCCTCCACTTT
CASSNEQGASDSPLHF
>TRBJ2-2|TRBV9|-|-
TGTGCCAGCAGCGTATTGGGGGGAACCGGGGAGCTGTTTTTT
CASSVLGGTGELFF
>TRBJ2-7|TRBV7-9|TRBD1|-
TGTGCCAGCAGCTTACCGGGACAGGGATACTACGAGCAGTACTTC
CASSLPGQGYYEQYF
>TRBJ1-1|TRBV5-1|-|-
TGCGCCAGCACTTATATGGGGAACACTGAAGCTTTCTTT
CASTYMGNTEAFF
>TRBJ2-5|TRBV4-1|-|-
TGCGCCAGCAGCCAGGCCACCGGGACAATCATCGGGACCCAGTACTTC
CASSQATGTIIGTQYF
>TRBJ1-1|TRBV19|-|-
TGTGCCAGTAGTTACGGGACATTGAACACTGAAGCTTTCTTT
CASSYGTLNTEAFF
>TRBJ2-7|TRBV4-1|-|-
TGCGCCAGCAGCCAAGATGGGCGAGCCTACGAGCAGTACTTC
CASSQDGRAYEQYF
>TRBJ2-3|TRBV2|-|-
TGTGCCAGCAGTGTAGACTACACAGATACGCAGTATTTT
CASSVDYTDTQYF
>TRBJ2-5|TRBV7-6|-|-
TGTGCCAGCAGCTCATGGGACATCCAAGAGACCCAGTACTTC
CASSSWDIQETQYF
>TRBJ2-1|TRBV25-1|-|-
TGTGCCAGCAGCCCGGCCGGGTTCTCCTACAATGAGCAGTTCTTC
CASSPAGFSYNEQFF